The sequence of this TCR beta chain was determined in a study of cytomegalovirus exposure and HLA in healthy donors (dated by TCRdb to about 2017). Broadly, across the study: An earlier analysis of some 600 of the donors reported 250 to 350 Gb of sequence data and 95 million to 140 million unique TCR beta sequences obtained from some 200 million T cells. In a later analysis, previously published TCR beta repertoires from about 670 donors were re-analyzed and high-resolution HLA genotyping was added so that TCR occurrence patterns could be studied. On average, roughly 250,000 unique TCR beta nucleotide sequences were sequenced per donor among about 400 genotyped donors of the cohort, with roughly 18% of those sequences being non-productive. The number of donors typed differed by locus, with roughly 629-640 for A, B, C, DRB1 and DQB1, about 500 for DQA1, over 600 for DPA1, and about 450 for DPB1. All discovery cohort repertoires had been generated on a single sequencing platform. Both class I and class II loci were covered by HLA typing, at four-digit resolution. A few DR-DQ haplotypes were handled as single units for association and clustering because linkage in the cohort was strong. In an earlier analysis of roughly 580 of the donors, high-throughput TCR beta sequencing was used to judge whether each TCR beta V gene segment behaved as functional or pseudogenic. The aim of the study was to test whether cataloging public T cell receptors could identify signatures of past pathogen exposure. Along with the roughly 610-subject first cohort, a separate validation cohort of over a hundred different subjects was used. The study combined high-throughput TCR immunosequencing, statistical association of individual TCRs with disease status, and machine learning to predict cytomegalovirus infection status. The T cell repertoires of 666 subjects were profiled by immunosequencing and related to cytomegalovirus serostatus. Donor age, sex, ethnicity and CMV serostatus were compiled together with the repertoire data. Genome-wide SNP genotypes for about 65% of the 666 donors were used in a later genetic analysis, which treated that subset as a discovery cohort. Approximately 300 gigabases of sequencing data and approximately 85 million unique TCR sequences were included in an early release covering over 600 HLA-typed donors. Rather than using new phenotypic data, the later analysis identified candidate immune exposures from TCR beta sequences and from how often those sequences occurred across donors. The genetic ancestry cluster associated with self-reported Caucasian donors included about 84% of the 300 to 450 genotyped donors.

This clone was seen just once. The clone's antigen remains unknown. Nothing much larger sits one base from this clone, and base qualities are not available. Preparation of the library involved the immunoSEQ multiplex PCR assay. A mixture of 60 forward primers for TCR Vbeta segments and 13 reverse primers for TCR Jbeta segments was used in the multiplex PCR. The CDR3 region of rearranged TCR beta genes was amplified from genomic DNA by a multiplex PCR assay. The amplified TCR beta libraries were sequenced on the Illumina HiSeq System as 87-base-pair reads. For the original study's pipeline: Across the 670 or so repertoires, a later analysis counted some 80 million unique TCR beta chains, 9.5 million to 13 million of which were shared by at least two donors. To remove PCR and sequencing errors, raw reads were error-corrected and collapsed into unique sequences using a nearest-neighbor algorithm that merged closely related sequences. Alignment of CDR3 sequences to IMGT reference sequences was used to assign V, D and J gene segments. For a sequence to be retained, a match of at least six nucleotides to both a V gene segment and a J gene segment was required. Rearrangements were called productive when the CDR3 lacked stop codons and stayed in frame with V and J; all others were non-productive. CDR3 was defined according to IMGT convention as the region running from the second conserved V-encoded cysteine to the conserved J-encoded phenylalanine. The earlier analysis of 500 to 600 of the donors excluded sequences that lacked an unambiguous match to a single V gene segment. In an earlier analysis of roughly 500 of the donors, V segments were called functional above 56.7% productive rearrangements and were called segregating when the between-donor standard deviation exceeded 5%. A statistical classification framework was developed to diagnose cytomegalovirus status using the catalog of TCR beta chain sequences. V and J gene assignment, in a later analysis, came from comparing TCR nucleotide sequences with IMGT/GENE-DB human TR gene sequences. A later analysis assigned CDR3 sequences and most-parsimonious VDJ recombination scenarios with the TCRdist pipeline. In a later analysis, each TCR beta chain was defined by its CDR3 amino acid sequence together with its V-gene family, and reads lacking a unique V-gene family were excluded. A later analysis removed 592 highly shared, low-generation-probability nucleotide sequences to deal with suspected cross-contamination and a sequencing artifact. In a later analysis, a clonal expansion index was calculated for each public chain from normalized within-repertoire ranks of inferred template counts. Generation probabilities in a later analysis came from a VDJ recombination model fitted to out-of-frame rearrangements, and those results were checked against IGoR. In a later analysis, TCR-TCR, TCR-HLA and TCR-CMV co-occurrence was scored with hypergeometric tests, and a repertoire-size bias correction was applied to TCR pairs. In a later analysis, false discovery rates were estimated by permuting HLA or CMV assignments 20 times. A later analysis grouped co-occurring TCRs with DBSCAN, adding TCRdist sequence similarity when clustering within HLA-allele-positive subsets. For co-occurrence clustering, repertoires with fewer than 30,000 or more than 120,000 public chains were excluded, along with a handful of repertoires with anomalous nucleotide sharing. Drawn from immuneACCESS, this table holds only the in-frame rearrangements with V and J called that TCRdb kept. Clones are partly lost; checked studies trace under half to an unresolved V gene and leave the rest unexplained. The V and J calls and clone size come from that table; D and trimming were worked out from the DNA. The sample table shows around 300,000 clones, and more than 55% are seen once. Of the sample, over 2% is held by the ten largest clones.

The germline V gene sets CDR1 to SGHNT and CDR2 to YENEEA. The CDR3 measures 13 amino acids from cysteine to phenylalanine. Left in the record is the CDR3 DNA by itself, 39 bases read in frame from the first base. At the junction V is shortened by 3 bases and J by 9 bases, with 12 bases in between. On the study overall, not on this receptor specifically: A total of 164 TCR beta chains were listed by the study as associated with cytomegalovirus. Correlated functional status among segregating V segments might reflect linkage disequilibrium, but an unknown experimental factor could not be ruled out. Because HLA typing was unavailable for some donors at each locus, only the typed subset was used in association tests. The earlier analysis of almost 600 of the donors excluded roughly 17 rarely observed V segments, including chromosome 9 orphons, because counts were too low. Most TCR sequences were seen in very few donors, while some public TCRs were found in many individuals. Three of the identified cytomegalovirus-associated TCR beta chains were confirmed in vitro to be specific for cytomegalovirus antigens. In a later genetic analysis, a missense DCLRE1C variant was associated with V-gene and J-gene trimming of TCR beta chains, and the association was replicated in an independent cohort. In both the original and validation cohorts, the classifier was reported to diagnose cytomegalovirus status with high specificity and sensitivity. In a later analysis, several top co-occurrence clusters were reported to appear linked to parvovirus B19, influenza, CMV and Epstein-Barr virus. The cohort was sequenced for TCR beta chains only, and without alpha or paired-chain data the features that could be detected were limited. An earlier analysis of approximately 570 of the donors showed that most TCR beta V segments appeared in productive rearrangements either about 87% or about 30% of the time, which broadly matched IMGT annotations. In a later analysis, the rate of TCR association differed among HLA loci, with DRB1 alleles having the most associated TCRs and HLA-C alleles having the fewest. In a later analysis, HLA-associated TCR beta chains were found to be more clonally expanded and to have lower generation probabilities than equally common non-associated chains. Some IMGT-functional V segments, including TRBV6-2 and TRBV6-3, could not be distinguished by the 87-base-pair reads and were therefore excluded. A later genetic analysis reported fewer N-insertions in productive TCRs among donors in an Asian-associated ancestry cluster than the approximately 700-donor mean. When HLA alleles, especially DR and DQ, strongly co-occurred, TCR associations were difficult to assign to individual alleles. It was suggested by the authors that the approach could potentially be generalized to other disease states and immunological phenotypes. A cluster of highly shared sequence variants was judged likely to represent a technical artifact of the sequencing pipeline. In a later analysis, most CMV-associated TCR beta chains were found to appear HLA-restricted, with HLA associations seemingly driven largely by CMV exposure. CMV serostatus was the only immune exposure information available for the cohort. A further reported finding was that TCR beta sequences accurately predicted the HLA-A and HLA-B alleles for most subjects in the first cohort. The presence/absence analyses assumed that sequencing depth was roughly uniform across donors, and that assumption may not be true. A later analysis associated some 17,000 TCR beta sequences with specific HLA alleles at a false discovery rate of 0.05.

The cohort was made up of approximately 670 healthy bone marrow donors. Cohort members were all nominally healthy when sampled, although unrecorded immune exposures were likely present. The donor was CMV seronegative and was included in the group of a few hundred seronegative cohort members. Every donor gave a peripheral blood sample, and the peripheral blood mononuclear cells from that sample were used for TCR beta sequencing. Genomic DNA was extracted from the blood cell samples with the Qiagen DNeasy Blood Extraction Kit. Sequencing was performed on PBMCs. The TCR was taken from a female donor in good health and CMV-seronegative. Recombination linked TRBV11-3 to TRBJ2-1; the D region possibly corresponds to TRBD2 (5 bases align). The DNA reads TGTGCCAGCAGCTTGCCAGCGGTGGGTGAGCAGTTCTTC. Its protein is CASSLPAVGEQFF.